This is a list of T cell receptor beta chains from one sample in a study of cytomegalovirus exposure and HLA in healthy donors. TCRdb's table, derived via immunoSEQ multiplex PCR, lists solely in-frame clones and lacks some. The sample totals around 120,000 clones. Material: PBMCs. These receptors all stem from a man aged 50 to 59 in good health and CMV-seronegative. The CDR3 runs from the conserved cysteine through the conserved F or W. The order of the fields is D gene, V gene, J gene, CDR3 DNA, CDR3 protein. The D gene is left open where the match is weak.

.	TRBV4-1	TRBJ1-2	TGCGCCAGCAGCCAAGGGTCCATCGGCTACGGGGGCTATGGCTACACCTTC	CASSQGSIGYGGYGYTF
TRBD2	TRBV7-6	TRBJ2-3	TGTGCCAGCAGCTTAGCGGTAGCGGGGAACACAGATACGCAGTATTTT	CASSLAVAGNTDTQYF
TRBD1	TRBV27	TRBJ1-1	TGTGCCAGCAGCGGACAGGGACGAGCTGAAGCTTTCTTT	CASSGQGRAEAFF
TRBD1	TRBV9	TRBJ2-7	TGTGCCAGCAGCAAAGGACAGGGATACTCCTACGAGCAGTACTTC	CASSKGQGYSYEQYF
.	TRBV4-3	TRBJ2-7	TGCGCCAGCAGCCAAGCCCCAGGGTGGATCCCCTACGAGCAGTACTTC	CASSQAPGWIPYEQYF
TRBD2	TRBV11-3	TRBJ2-7	TGTGCCAGCAGCTTGAAGACTAGCGTTAGCTCCTACGAGCAGTACTTC	CASSLKTSVSSYEQYF
TRBD1	TRBV14	TRBJ1-1	TGTGCCAGCAATCTAGGGGGCAACACTGAAGCTTTCTTT	CASNLGGNTEAFF
.	TRBV4-1	TRBJ1-4	TGCGCCAGCAGCCAAGGGAAGGGGGGGGCGAGAGCTAATGAAAAACTGTTTTTT	CASSQGKGGARANEKLFF
.	TRBV6-1	TRBJ2-7	TGTGCCAGCAGACCACAGGATTACTACGAGCAGTACTTC	CASRPQDYYEQYF
TRBD2	TRBV5-1	TRBJ2-3	TGCGCCAGCAGCTTGGGTAATAGCGGGAGGACAGATACGCAGTATTTT	CASSLGNSGRTDTQYF
.	TRBV4-1	TRBJ1-1	TGCGCCAGCACCACAAGTAGCGGGGAAGCTTTCTTT	CASTTSSGEAFF
.	TRBV7-2	TRBJ2-7	TGTGCCAGCAGCCACGACAGGAAATCCTACGAGCAGTACTTC	CASSHDRKSYEQYF
.	TRBV2	TRBJ1-5	TGTGCCAGCAGTCCCCAACTAGGCCAGCCCCAGCATTTT	CASSPQLGQPQHF
TRBD2	TRBV6-5	TRBJ2-5	TGTGCCAGCAGTTACTTTCGCGGGAGAGAGACCCAGTACTTC	CASSYFRGRETQYF
.	TRBV6-6	TRBJ1-5	TGTGCCAGCAGTTACCCTTCCCTCAATCAGCCCCAGCATTTT	CASSYPSLNQPQHF
.	TRBV11-3	TRBJ1-1	TGTGCCAGCAGCTTAGATGGGAGCCTGAGGTCGAACACTGAAGCTTTCTTT	CASSLDGSLRSNTEAFF
.	TRBV15	TRBJ1-5	TGTGCCACCAGCAGAGATGGCCAGGGAAATCAGCCCCAGCATTTT	CATSRDGQGNQPQHF
.	TRBV29-1	TRBJ2-1	TGCAGCGCCGATTTTCCTAGCGATGAGCAGTTCTTC	CSADFPSDEQFF
.	TRBV5-4	TRBJ1-2	TGTGCCAGCAGCTTGGTTCGGCAAGGGGGGGTAAGAGGCTACACCTTC	CASSLVRQGGVRGYTF
TRBD2	TRBV19	TRBJ2-1	TGTGCCAGCAGGACTAGCGGAGGAGAGAATGAGCAGTTCTTC	CASRTSGGENEQFF
.	TRBV2	TRBJ2-7	TGTGCCGCGTCCCGGTTGGAGACAGCGCAAACCTACGAGCAGTACTTC	CAASRLETAQTYEQYF
.	TRBV19	TRBJ2-3	TGTGCCAGTAGTTTCAACACAGATACGCAGTATTTT	CASSFNTDTQYF
TRBD2	TRBV7-2	TRBJ2-1	TGTGCCAGCAGGGGTACGAGCGGGATATTCTATGAGCAGTTCTTC	CASRGTSGIFYEQFF
.	TRBV30	TRBJ1-1	TGTGCCTGGAGGGGGGGGAGGAACACTGAAGCTTTCTTT	CAWRGGRNTEAFF
.	TRBV20-1	TRBJ1-2	TGCAGTGCGGCAGGCAGCCTCTTTGTGACCTTC	CSAAGSLFVTF
.	TRBV7-2	TRBJ2-7	TGTGCCAGCAGACCCGCGGGGAACGCCTACGAGCAGTACTTC	CASRPAGNAYEQYF
.	TRBV4-3	TRBJ2-7	TGCGCCGCAGGGAACACGCTCTTTTTC	CAAGNTLFF
.	TRBV18	TRBJ2-3	TGTGCCAGCTCACCACCGGGACAAAGAGATACGCAGTATTTT	CASSPPGQRDTQYF
TRBD1	TRBV9	TRBJ2-5	TGTGCCAGCAGCGTGGGACAGCAAGAGACCCAGTACTTC	CASSVGQQETQYF
.	TRBV5-4	TRBJ2-7	TGTGCCAGCAGTTCTACAAAAGAACAGCCGACAAAGGAGTACTTC	CASSSTKEQPTKEYF
.	TRBV5-8	TRBJ2-1	TGTGCCAGCAGCGCGTCTAGCAATGAGCAGTTCTTC	CASSASSNEQFF
TRBD2	TRBV6-5	TRBJ2-3	TGTGCCAGCCGCGGGGGGGTCACAGATACGCAGTATTTT	CASRGGVTDTQYF
TRBD2	TRBV11-3	TRBJ2-5	TGTGCCAGCAGCTTATTAGCGGGAAAGGAGACCCAGTACTTC	CASSLLAGKETQYF
TRBD1	TRBV5-1	TRBJ1-1	TGCGCCAGCAGCTTGACAGGGGGCGTGAACACTGAAGCTTTCTTT	CASSLTGGVNTEAFF
TRBD1	TRBV5-6	TRBJ1-6	TGTGCCAGCAGCCTGACAGGGGTTAATTCACCCCTCCACTTT	CASSLTGVNSPLHF
.	TRBV27	TRBJ1-2	TGTGCCAGCAGTTTATCGAGGGCCACCTATGGCTACACCTTC	CASSLSRATYGYTF
.	TRBV9	TRBJ1-4	TGTGCCAGCAGCGCCTACAGCTCAACTAATGAAAAACTGTTTTTT	CASSAYSSTNEKLFF
.	TRBV29-1	TRBJ2-7	TGCAGCGTGCGGGCACGAGAAGGCTTCTACGAGCAGTACTTC	CSVRAREGFYEQYF
.	TRBV25-1	TRBJ1-1	TGTGCCAGCAGTGGGACCAGGGGGAACACTGAAGCTTTCTTT	CASSGTRGNTEAFF
TRBD2	TRBV12-5	TRBJ2-1	TGTGCTAGTGGGGGGGGGTATTCCTACAATGAGCAGTTCTTC	CASGGGYSYNEQFF